This is a list of T cell receptor beta chains from one sample in a study of cytomegalovirus exposure and HLA in healthy donors. Using immunoSEQ multiplex PCR, the repertoire was profiled, and TCRdb retains in-frame clones only, with some absent. The data show roughly 190,000 clones, about four fifths seen once. The sequencing sample was made of PBMCs. These receptors were taken from a girl aged 10 to 17 in good health and CMV-seropositive. Both conserved end residues are part of each CDR3. The D gene is left open where the match is weak. A row's size may be missing; if present it is once, few, many or a size class.

clone size	V gene	J gene	D gene	CDR3 protein	CDR3 DNA
.	TRBV6-6	TRBJ2-5	.	CASTKEASRYQETQYF	TGTGCCAGCACAAAGGAGGCTAGCAGGTACCAAGAGACCCAGTACTTC
.	TRBV9	TRBJ1-5	TRBD1	CASSMTGGGQPQHF	TGTGCCAGCAGCATGACAGGGGGCGGTCAGCCCCAGCATTTT
.	TRBV18	TRBJ1-2	.	CASSPSGFSNYGYTF	TGTGCCAGCTCACCAAGCGGATTCTCTAACTATGGCTACACCTTC
.	TRBV5-8	TRBJ2-1	TRBD2	CASSLEDFSGGSGNEQFF	TGTGCCAGCAGCTTGGAAGATTTTAGCGGGGGCTCGGGGAATGAGCAGTTCTTC
.	TRBV4-1	TRBJ1-5	TRBD1	CASSQTTGGASAPQHF	TGCGCCAGCAGCCAAACGACAGGGGGCGCCTCGGCGCCCCAGCATTTT
.	TRBV30	TRBJ1-2	.	CAWSVSRDSYGYTF	TGTGCCTGGAGTGTATCTCGAGACAGCTATGGCTACACCTTC
.	TRBV6-1	TRBJ2-2	.	CASNRVDTGELFF	TGTGCCAGCAACAGGGTCGACACCGGGGAGCTGTTTTTT
.	TRBV5-1	TRBJ2-3	TRBD2	CASSLDRLAGGGDTQYF	TGCGCCAGCAGCTTGGACAGACTAGCGGGGGGGGGAGATACGCAGTATTTT
.	TRBV19	TRBJ1-5	TRBD1	CASRGTGRGYSNQPQHF	TGTGCCAGTAGAGGGACAGGGAGAGGCTATAGCAATCAGCCCCAGCATTTT
once	TRBV7-2	TRBJ2-3	.	CASSFSGGGTDTQYF	TGTGCCAGCAGCTTTTCGGGCGGGGGCACAGATACGCAGTATTTT